These 22 T cell receptor beta chains originate from one sample sequenced in a study of regulatory T cells in long-lasting Graves disease. Arm-PCR of CDR3 regions and iRepertoire HTBI primers were the basis on which TCR beta libraries were built. One entry per CDR3 protein results from TCRdb running MiXCR on the multiplex PCR reads. The table includes hundreds of thousands of distinct CDR3 sequences, less than 25% detected once. The time point denotes: persistent/refractory GD, antithyroid drugs over 5 years with positive TRAb. After RNA was extracted from PBMCs, the TCR library was made from it. Sequenced here: peripheral blood mononuclear cells (PBMCs), sampled when the disease was refractory, from a patient treated with antithyroid drugs. The receptor set was obtained from a female donor with Graves disease.

V gene TRBV18 combines with J gene TRBJ2-1; no clear D. V was cut by 3 bases and J by 4 bases, with 10 bases left in between. CDR3 size: 14 residues. Germline-derived CDR1 and CDR2 are KGHSH and LQKENI. CDR3 DNA: TGTGCCAGCTCACCGTCCGGACCTTACAATGAGCAGTTCTTC. Translated, it gives CASSPSGPYNEQFF. The complete variable domain, with remaining parts taken from reference TRBV18 and TRBJ2-1, reads NAGVMQNPRHLVRRRGQEARLRCSPMKGHSHVYWYRQLPEEGLKFMVYLQKENIIDESGMPKERFSAEFPKEGPSILRIQQVVRGDSAAYFCASSPSGPYNEQFFGPGTRLTVL.

This clonotype was counted ten times or more. The chain combines TRBV28 with TRBJ1-6; D is undetermined. Germline CDR1 MDHEN, CDR2 SYDVKM. Trimming pared 2 bases from V and 7 bases from J, leaving 12 bases between. The CDR3 contains 15 residues. CDR3 DNA: TGTGCCAGCAGTTTAGGTCCCCGAGAAAATTCACCCCTCCACTTT. This sequence encodes CASSLGPRENSPLHF.

V and J are TRBV18 and TRBJ2-3, with D perhaps TRBD2 (6 bases). Germline assignment: CDR1 KGHSH and CDR2 LQKENI. CDR3 length: 12 amino acids. Trimming pared 6 bases from V and 7 bases from J, leaving 11 bases between. In nucleotides, the CDR3 is TGTGCCAGCTCGCGGGACCTCAATACGCAGTATTTT. This translates into CASSRDLNTQYF. Filled out from reference TRBV18 and TRBJ2-3, the complete variable domain reads NAGVMQNPRHLVRRRGQEARLRCSPMKGHSHVYWYRQLPEEGLKFMVYLQKENIIDESGMPKERFSAEFPKEGPSILRIQQVVRGDSAAYFCASSRDLNTQYFGPGTRLTVL.

This clonotype was recorded a few times. The rearrangement links TRBV5-1 to TRBJ2-7, with D maybe TRBD2 (6 bases). Per the germline V gene, CDR1 is SGHRS and CDR2 is YFSETQ. The V end was cut by 0 bases, the J end by 3 bases, with 10 bases between. The CDR3 runs to 14 residues. The CDR3 spells CASSLEGLIYEQYF. Written as DNA, the CDR3 is TGCGCCAGCAGCTTGGAGGGACTGATCTACGAGCAGTACTTC.

About this clonotype itself: It is likely a read error, because the conserved phenylalanine at the end of the CDR3 is missing. This rearrangement joins TRBV28 to TRBJ2-7; 7 bases align to TRBD1. Germline V gene lookup returns CDR1 MDHEN and CDR2 SYDVKM. The trim removed 4 bases at V and 5 bases at J, leaving 11 bases unmatched. The CDR3 has 15 amino acids. CDR3 sequence reads: CASSSQTGWKNEQYL. The CDR3 nucleotides are TGTGCCAGCAGTTCCCAGACAGGGTGGAAGAACGAGCAGTACCTC.

The CDR3 sequence: CAISESVSDGYTF. The CDR3 DNA follows: TGTGCCATCAGTGAGTCGGTCTCCGATGGCTACACCTTC. The rearrangement joins TRBV10-3 to TRBJ1-2; the D is unclear. The germline V and J ends were trimmed by 0 bases and 6 bases, with 8 bases remaining between them. CDR3 length equals 13 residues. From germline, CDR1 is ENHRY and CDR2 SYGVKD.

There are a few counts of this clonotype. The rearrangement joins TRBV30 to TRBJ1-5; 7 bases map to TRBD1. Trimming cost V 3 bases and J 1 base; bases outside gene matches: 6. This CDR3 has 15 residues. Looked up from germline, CDR1 is GTSNPN and CDR2 is SVGIG (reference sequence). CDR3 in amino acids: CAWSTGAGSNQPQHF. CDR3 sequence (DNA): TGTGCCTGGAGCACAGGGGCGGGGAGCAATCAGCCCCAGCATTTT.

Regarding this clonotype: The junction departs from germline at one end; a sequencing error may be responsible. J is TRBJ1-2 and V is TRBV12-3 or TRBV12-4, with 8 bases identical to TRBD1. The CDR3 runs 14 residues. In DNA, the CDR3 is TGTACCAGCAGCCCGGACAGGGCGAGCTATGGCTACACCTTC. The encoded protein is CTSSPDRASYGYTF.

This clonotype was seen many times. The CDR3, as DNA: TGTGCCAGCAGCTTCTCCGGGACTAGCGGGTCGGAGCAGTACTTC. Its protein is CASSFSGTSGSEQYF. The chain uses TRBV7-2 and TRBJ2-7; TRBD2 matches 12 bases. From germline, CDR1 is SGHTA and CDR2 FQGNSA. CDR3 length equals 15 residues. V shed 3 bases and J 7 bases; nucleotides not matched to a gene: 7.

The J gene is TRBJ1-6, the V gene TRBV5-1, with 7 nucleotides matching TRBD1. Germline V gene sequence: CDR1 SGHRS, CDR2 YFSETQ. Unmatched junction bases numbered 6, after V lost 4 bases and J lost 5 bases. CDR3 size: 15 residues. CDR3 in DNA: TGCGCCAGCAGCCCTCAGGGGGGAGATAATTCACCCCTCCACTTT. Its translation is CASSPQGGDNSPLHF.

The table lists this clonotype with a few counts. J is TRBJ2-7 and V is TRBV6-5; TRBD2 might be the D (5 bases). The germline CDR1 and CDR2 sequences are MNHEY and SVGAGI. Trimming pared 3 bases from V and 2 bases from J, leaving 17 bases between. The CDR3 is 16 residues long. The CDR3 loop is CASSYSSIGLAYEQYF. In DNA, the CDR3 is TGTGCCAGCAGTTATTCCTCGATCGGACTGGCCTACGAGCAGTACTTC.

This clonotype appeared many times. The gene calls are TRBV6-1 and TRBJ1-2; D not resolved. Germline V lookup: CDR1 MNHNS, CDR2 SASEGT. The ends were cut back, 1 base at V and 4 bases at J, with 4 bases in the middle. This CDR3 has 12 amino acids. The CDR3 nucleotides are TGTGCCAGCAGTGAAGGTGGCTATGGCTACACCTTC. It is translated as CASSEGGYGYTF.

This clonotype has just a few counts. This chain links TRBV7-3 with TRBJ2-2; 8 bases are shared with TRBD1. Germline CDR1 is SGHTA and CDR2 is FQGTGA. Germline trimming cut 1 base from V and 0 bases from J; bases unmatched to any gene: 7. There are 18 residues in the CDR3. The CDR3 reads CASSLKGPGGTNTGELFF. DNA of the CDR3: TGTGCCAGCAGCTTAAAGGGTCCAGGGGGCACGAACACCGGGGAGCTGTTTTTT.

This clonotype was seen more than once but under ten times. V usage is TRBV20-1 and J usage is TRBJ2-7; D is possibly TRBD1 or TRBD2 (5 bases each). From germline, CDR1 is DFQATT and CDR2 SNEGSKA (reference sequence). There are 13 residues in the CDR3. V lost 6 bases and J lost 0, with 12 bases in between. CDR3 protein: CSAPGTASYEQYF. DNA of the CDR3: TGCAGTGCCCCCGGGACGGCCTCCTACGAGCAGTACTTC.

This clonotype was seen only a few times. The chain couples TRBV29-1 to TRBJ2-7; 9 nucleotides align to TRBD1. Germline assignment: CDR1 SQVTM and CDR2 ANQGSEA. The CDR3 length is 13 residues. Unmatched junction bases numbered 6, after V lost 6 bases and J lost 3 bases. Written as DNA, the CDR3 is TGCAGCGTCCGGACAGGGGAAGGCTACGAGCAGTACTTC. Its translation: CSVRTGEGYEQYF.

This clonotype was detected many times. V is TRBV28 and J is TRBJ1-5; weak D call: TRBD1 (6 bases). The CDR3 is made up of 14 amino acids. Germline V CDR1 and CDR2: MDHEN, SYDVKM. Trimming pared 7 bases from V and 0 bases from J, leaving 10 bases between. The CDR3 protein is CASTLQGSNQPQHF. The CDR3 DNA is TGTGCCAGCACCCTACAGGGTAGCAATCAGCCCCAGCATTTT. The variable domain in full, with the rest retrieved from reference TRBV28 and TRBJ1-5, is DVKVTQSSRYLVKRTGEKVFLECVQDMDHENMFWYRQDPGLGLRLIYFSYDVKMKEKGDIPEGYSVSREKKERFSLILESASTNQTSMYLCASTLQGSNQPQHFGDGTRLSIL.

This clonotype has a count of ten or more. The V gene is TRBV10-2, the J gene TRBJ2-7, with 9 positions matching TRBD1. The CDR3 length is 13 residues. V lost 9 bases and J lost 3; bases outside the gene matches: 6. CDR1 WSHSY and CDR2 SAAADI come from the germline V gene. Here the CDR3 reads CASWDRENYEQYF. CDR3 nucleotide sequence: TGCGCCAGTTGGGACAGGGAAAACTACGAGCAGTACTTC.

In its sample, this clonotype was seen a few times. The chain is built from TRBV20-1 and TRBJ2-7; D may be TRBD1 (6 bases). This CDR3 contains 13 residues. V lost 2 bases and J lost 3, with 11 bases in between. Germline values: CDR1 DFQATT, CDR2 SNEGSKA (reference sequence). The CDR3 DNA follows: TGCAGTGCTAGATCGCCGACAGGCTACGAGCAGTACTTC. It specifies CSARSPTGYEQYF.

This clonotype was observed a single time. This chain links TRBV7-9 with TRBJ1-1, with D perhaps matching TRBD1 (5 bases). V was cut by 3 bases and J by 11 bases, with 16 bases left in between. Per germline, CDR1 SEHNR and CDR2 FQNEAQ (reference sequence). The CDR3 sequence is 13 residues long. CDR3 protein: CASSFGTDSSAFF. CDR3 nucleotides: TGTGCCAGCAGCTTCGGGACCGATTCCTCGGCTTTCTTT.

This clonotype was picked up a small number of times. This may be a read error: a much more frequent sequence differs by one nucleotide. The chain uses TRBV7-8 and TRBJ1-5, with 9 bases matching TRBD1. Germline V gene lookup returns CDR1 SGHVS and CDR2 FQNEAQ. The CDR3 runs to 15 residues. The ends lost 5 bases at V and 2 bases at J; junction bases unmatched: 4. The CDR3 is CASSRDREGNQPQHF. In DNA, the CDR3 is TGTGCCAGCAGCCGGGACAGGGAAGGCAATCAGCCCCAGCATTTT. Using reference TRBV7-8 and TRBJ1-5 for the parts outside the CDR3, the full variable domain is GAGVSQSPRYKVAKRGQDVALRCDPISGHVSLFWYQQALGQGPEFLTYFQNEAQLDKSGLPSDRFFAERPEGSVSTLKIQRTQQEDSAVYLCASSRDREGNQPQHFGDGTRLSIL.

This clonotype was recorded many times. Written as DNA, the CDR3 is TGCGCCAGCAGCTTGGGTCAGAGAAGTTCACCCCTCCACTTT. Residues: CASSLGQRSSPLHF. This chain uses TRBV5-1 with TRBJ1-6, with D unresolved. The V end lost 0 bases, the J end lost 9 bases, and 10 bases lay between the germline ends. The germline CDR1 and CDR2 sequences are SGHRS and YFSETQ. The length of the CDR3 is 14 residues.

This clonotype showed up just a few times. The chain is built from TRBV20-1 and TRBJ2-3, with D possibly being TRBD1 (6 bases). V was clipped by 3 bases and J by 2 bases, with 18 bases between them. Germline-derived CDR1 and CDR2 are DFQATT and SNEGSKA (reference sequence). This CDR3 has 16 residues. DNA of the CDR3: TGCAGTGCTAGTGGCACAGGGTTAAAGGACACAGATACGCAGTATTTT. Its protein is CSASGTGLKDTDTQYF.